The 2 T cell receptor beta chains below were found in one sample sequenced in a study of T cell responses to AZD1222 COVID-19 vaccine. The assay was immunoSEQ multiplex PCR, and TCRdb's table has in-frame clones only and misses some. The sample holds 90,000 to 150,000 clones; under 90% are singletons and the top ten take 7% to 8%. The sequences come from peripheral blood, collected on day 0 of AZD1222 vaccination. These receptors came from an adult in good health.

The gene calls are TRBV2 and TRBJ1-5; D is unresolved. The CDR3 sequence is 13 residues long. Germline V gene data show CDR1 as SNHLY and CDR2 as FYNNEI. The V end was cut by 5 bases, the J end by 4 bases, with 9 bases between. In DNA form, the CDR3 reads TGTGCCAGCAGTTCTGACATTAATCAGCCCCAGCATTTT. Its protein product is CASSSDINQPQHF.

The J gene is TRBJ1-2, the V gene TRBV11-2, with D possibly TRBD1 on 5 matching bases. Per the germline V gene, CDR1 is SGHAT and CDR2 is FQNNGV. V lost 5 bases and J lost 2, with 21 bases in between. The CDR3 runs 17 residues. The CDR3 sequence: CASSGGMQAGRNYGYTF. CDR3 nucleotides: TGTGCCAGCAGCGGGGGGATGCAGGCAGGCCGGAACTATGGCTACACCTTC.